This TCR beta chain was retrieved from a study of T-cell memory formation after mild COVID-19. TCRdb re-analysed the 5' RACE reads in MiXCR, keeping a single row per CDR3 protein. The table has roughly 250,000 distinct CDR3 sequences, approximately 16% seen once; the top ten hold around 23%. This TCR came from a man aged 18 to 30 who had mild COVID-19 (a few samples of this study predate the infection). Cell type and time point are not known. Sequencing input: PBMCs or a T cell subset sorted from them (not recorded which).

The CDR3 region has the DNA TGCGCCAGCAGCCGAAGGGAACAGGGTCATAGCAATCAGCCCCAGCATTTT. It yields the protein CASSRREQGHSNQPQHF. V usage is TRBV4-1 and J usage is TRBJ1-5; the D gene is possibly TRBD1 (6 bases). In germline, CDR1 is MGHRA, CDR2 YSYEKL. This CDR3 spans 17 amino acids. The germline V and J ends were trimmed by 4 bases and 0 bases, with 16 bases remaining between them.